This TCR beta chain emerged from a study of immune cell composition in non-small cell lung cancer. Study findings and constraints: Lung adenocarcinomas had lower top 10 clone scores and clonality than squamous tumours. Squamous carcinomas (about 75%) more often had tumour-associated clones >0.5% than adenocarcinomas (approximately 35%).

Germline lookup yields CDR1 KGHSH and CDR2 LQKENI. The CDR3 runs to 15 residues. V shed 0 bases and J shed 1 base, with 9 bases lying between them. On this clone: Its antigen is not known.

Method: immunoSEQ multiplex PCR; TCRdb's copy keeps in-frame clones and lacks some. Seen here are some 3,600 clones, roughly 77% observed once, and the top ten hold approximately 22%. This sequence joins TRBV18 and TRBJ2-5, with a weak D call TRBD2 (6 bases). This sequence originates from a human donor with non-small cell lung cancer. Sequencing used lung tumor tissue. The CDR3 loop is CASSPPGRGQETQYF. CDR3 coding DNA: TGTGCCAGCTCACCACCGGGGCGGGGCCAAGAGACCCAGTACTTC.